These 31 T cell receptor beta chains came from one sample sequenced in a study of blood T cell repertoires in COVID-19. Measured with immunoSEQ multiplex PCR; TCRdb has only the in-frame clones, and not every one. In the table there are 60,000 or so clones, about four fifths of which are singletons. The sequencing input was peripheral blood. Receptor source: a human donor in a cohort sampled during active COVID-19.

The table lists this clone with a few counts. The rearrangement joins TRBV6-2 or TRBV6-3 to TRBJ2-3, with D perhaps matching TRBD2 (5 bases). Germline values: CDR1 MNHEY, CDR2 SVGEGT. V shed 6 bases and J shed 2 bases, with 15 bases lying between them. CDR3 length equals 15 residues. CDR3 residues: CASSLSGYTTDTQYF. The DNA for the CDR3 is TGTGCCAGCAGCCTCAGCGGTTATACCACAGATACGCAGTATTTT.

The chain carries TRBV7-2 and TRBJ2-5; D is possibly TRBD2 (5 bases). The germline V gene encodes CDR1 SGHTA and CDR2 FQGNSA. The CDR3 is 16 residues long. The V gene lost 2 bases and the J gene lost 2 bases, with 15 bases spanning the gap. CDR3 region: CASSLSSSPGQETQYF. The CDR3 nucleotides are TGTGCCAGCAGCTTAAGTTCATCCCCGGGGCAAGAGACCCAGTACTTC. The complete variable domain, with remaining parts taken from reference TRBV7-2 and TRBJ2-5, reads GAGVSQSPSNKVTEKGKDVELRCDPISGHTALYWYRQSLGQGLEFLIYFQGNSAPDKSGLPSDRFSAERTGGSVSTLTIQRTQQEDSAVYLCASSLSSSPGQETQYFGPGTRLLVL.

The chain recombines TRBV27 with TRBJ1-4; 7 nucleotides align to TRBD1. The CDR3 consists of 14 residues. Germline values: CDR1 MNHEY, CDR2 SMNVEV (reference sequence). V lost 8 bases, J lost 4 bases, and 7 bases stayed unmatched. CDR3 amino acids: CASGIQGFNEKLFF. CDR3 DNA sequence: TGTGCCAGCGGGATACAGGGGTTTAATGAAAAACTGTTTTTT.

The chain has TRBV28 and TRBJ2-1; D uncertain. Germline V gene data show CDR1 as MDHEN and CDR2 as SYDVKM. Between the trimmed V and J ends, which lost 4 bases and 0 bases, there was a span of 13 bases. The length of the CDR3 is 16 residues. The CDR3 spells CASSYPLFSSYNEQFF. CDR3 in DNA: TGTGCCAGCAGTTACCCCCTTTTTAGCTCCTACAATGAGCAGTTCTTC.

The chain recombines TRBV5-1 with TRBJ2-1; 13 nucleotides agree with TRBD2. The germline gives CDR1 SGHRS, CDR2 YFSETQ. The CDR3 spans 15 residues. The J segment lost 8 bases and the V segment lost 7 bases, leaving 9 bases of the junction unmatched. The CDR3 DNA is TGCGCCAGCTCCCTACTAGCGGGAGGGCCCTATGAGCAGTTCTTC. Its translation is CASSLLAGGPYEQFF.

This chain connects TRBV30 to TRBJ1-2; the D is unclear. The CDR3 length is 13 residues. Between the trimmed V and J ends, which lost 2 bases and 7 bases, there was a span of 14 bases. Looked up from germline, CDR1 is GTSNPN and CDR2 is SVGIG (reference sequence). CDR3 region: CAWSRQMGSGYTF. The CDR3 nucleotides are TGTGCCTGGAGTAGGCAGATGGGGAGTGGCTACACCTTC. Looking up the rest from reference TRBV30 and TRBJ1-2 gives the full variable domain: SQTIHQWPATLVQPVGSPLSLECTVEGTSNPNLYWYRQAAGRGLQLLFYSVGIGQISSEVPQNLSASRPQDRQFILSSKKLLLSDSGFYLCAWSRQMGSGYTFGSGTRLTVV.

This chain uses TRBV7-8 with TRBJ1-2, with TRBD1 matching 8 bases. Germline V gene sequence: CDR1 SGHVS, CDR2 FQNEAQ. The CDR3 contains 14 residues. V dropped 5 bases and J dropped 6; count of bases not matched to a gene: 8. CDR3 sequence reads: CASSLGQGYNGYTF. In DNA form, the CDR3 reads TGTGCCAGCAGCCTAGGACAGGGCTATAATGGCTACACCTTC.

V and J are TRBV3-1 (or the pseudogene TRBV3-2) and TRBJ1-3, with 7 bases matching TRBD1. This CDR3 region has 13 residues. CDR1 and CDR2 from the germline V gene are LGHDT and YNNKEL (reference sequence). With 8 bases clipped from V and 2 bases from J, the junction kept 3 bases outside the gene matches. This CDR3 is CASDQGAGNTIYF. The CDR3 bases are TGTGCCAGCGATCAGGGGGCTGGAAACACCATATATTTT.

The J gene is TRBJ2-7, the V gene TRBV18; 9 bases fit TRBD2. CDR1 is KGHSH and CDR2 is LQKENI in the germline V gene. J was trimmed by 2 bases and V by 0 bases; bases with no gene match: 8. CDR3 size: 17 residues. CDR3 bases: TGTGCCAGCTCACCACCGTTTCCTAGCGGGGTACCCTACGAGCAGTACTTC. It encodes CASSPPFPSGVPYEQYF.

This chain connects TRBV18 to TRBJ2-6; D possibly corresponds to TRBD2 (6 bases). The CDR3 is 18 amino acids. Trimming stripped 3 bases from V and 0 bases from J, with 15 bases between. Germline lookup yields CDR1 KGHSH and CDR2 LQKENI. For the CDR3, the DNA is TGTGCCAGCTCACCGGAGGGCGGCGCGAGCTCTGGGGCCAACGTCCTGACTTTC. Translation: CASSPEGGASSGANVLTF. Based on the CDR3 plus reference TRBV18 and TRBJ2-6, the full variable domain is NAGVMQNPRHLVRRRGQEARLRCSPMKGHSHVYWYRQLPEEGLKFMVYLQKENIIDESGMPKERFSAEFPKEGPSILRIQQVVRGDSAAYFCASSPEGGASSGANVLTFGAGSRLTVL.

The chain is built from TRBV19 and TRBJ2-5, with D perhaps TRBD2 (6 bases). Germline V lookup: CDR1 LNHDA, CDR2 SQIVND (reference sequence). CDR3 length equals 13 residues. Deletions cut 1 base from V and 3 bases from J, with 6 bases between. This CDR3 is CASSIGTKETQYF. DNA of the CDR3: TGTGCCAGTAGTATAGGGACTAAAGAGACCCAGTACTTC.

This chain uses TRBV28 with TRBJ2-1; 7 bases map to TRBD1. Per the germline V gene, CDR1 is MDHEN and CDR2 is SYDVKM. This CDR3 contains 17 residues. The junction had 8 bases not matched to a gene; V was cut back by 0 bases and J by 3 bases. The CDR3 DNA sequence: TGTGCCAGCAGTTTATGGGGGTCCGGGACAGACTACAATGAGCAGTTCTTC. The encoded protein is CASSLWGSGTDYNEQFF.

This clone was detected only a few times. The chain carries TRBV7-9 and TRBJ1-3, with a possible D match to TRBD1 (6 bases). Germline CDR1 SEHNR, CDR2 FQNEAQ (reference sequence). The CDR3 sequence is 14 residues long. The V gene lost 3 bases and the J gene lost 4 bases, with 10 bases spanning the gap. The CDR3 DNA is TGTGCCAGCAGCTTGGACAGATTGGGAAACACCATATATTTT. Amino acid sequence: CASSLDRLGNTIYF.

The chain uses TRBV19 and TRBJ2-2; D is unresolved. V was shortened by 3 bases and J by 8 bases, with 13 bases between the two germline ends. Germline V gene sequence: CDR1 LNHDA, CDR2 SQIVND (reference sequence). The CDR3 totals 14 residues. CDR3 DNA: TGTGCCAGTAGTATTTCGGGTGATGGGGGGGAGCTGTTTTTT. It is translated as CASSISGDGGELFF. Full variable domain (remainder filled in from reference TRBV19 and TRBJ2-2): DGGITQSPKYLFRKEGQNVTLSCEQNLNHDAMYWYRQDPGQGLRLIYYSQIVNDFQKGDIAEGYSVSREKKESFPLTVTSAQKNPTAFYLCASSISGDGGELFFGEGSRLTVL.

This chain connects TRBV19 to TRBJ2-5; the D gene is possibly TRBD1 (7 bases). Trimming took off 6 bases at V and 6 bases at J, with 17 bases between the two ends. The CDR3 is 14 amino acids. CDR1 and CDR2 from the germline V gene are LNHDA and SQIVND (reference sequence). CDR3 in amino acids: CASSRDSGRKTQYF. CDR3 coding DNA: TGTGCCAGTAGCCGGGACAGCGGGCGGAAGACCCAGTACTTC. The full variable domain, in which reference TRBV19 and TRBJ2-5 provide the parts outside the CDR3, is DGGITQSPKYLFRKEGQNVTLSCEQNLNHDAMYWYRQDPGQGLRLIYYSQIVNDFQKGDIAEGYSVSREKKESFPLTVTSAQKNPTAFYLCASSRDSGRKTQYFGPGTRLLVL.

The genes are TRBV30 and TRBJ1-1, with D possibly matching TRBD1 (6 bases). CDR3 length: 13 residues. Trimming took 2 bases from V and 4 from J, leaving 11 bases between them. Germline lookup yields CDR1 GTSNPN and CDR2 SVGIG (reference sequence). For the CDR3, the DNA is TGTGCCTGGAGTAATCAGGGGAGCACTGAAGCTTTCTTT. This codes for CAWSNQGSTEAFF.

This clone appeared a few times. The J gene is TRBJ2-3, the V gene TRBV7-3, with 10 bases matching TRBD1. Per the germline V gene, CDR1 is SGHTA and CDR2 is FQGTGA. Germline trimming cut 5 bases from V and 4 bases from J; bases unmatched to any gene: 6. This CDR3 spans 15 amino acids. The CDR3 bases are TGTGCCAGCAGCGCCGGGACAGGGGTGGCAGATACGCAGTATTTT. Its protein is CASSAGTGVADTQYF.

The chain combines TRBV2 with TRBJ1-5; 8 nucleotides match TRBD1. Unmatched junction bases numbered 6, after V lost 7 bases and J lost 1 base. Germline CDR1 and CDR2: SNHLY and FYNNEI. CDR3 length: 15 amino acids. DNA for the CDR3: TGTGCCAGCAAGCAGGGGGCGGGCAGCAATCAGCCCCAGCATTTT. Residues: CASKQGAGSNQPQHF.

This chain joins TRBV24-1 and TRBJ2-7; D is ambiguous. Trimming took 0 bases from V and 0 from J, leaving 11 bases between them. Germline CDR1 and CDR2: KGHDR and SFDVKD. This CDR3 comprises 16 residues. DNA of the CDR3: TGTGCCACCAGTGATTTGTTTAGAGGTAGCTCCTACGAGCAGTACTTC. Residues: CATSDLFRGSSYEQYF.

The genes are TRBV28 and TRBJ1-5, with D perhaps matching TRBD1 (6 bases). The V gene lost 5 bases and the J gene lost 0 bases, with 14 bases spanning the gap. CDR3 length: 16 amino acids. CDR1 is MDHEN, CDR2 SYDVKM, per germline. CDR3 residues: CASSEISGDSNQPQHF. CDR3 in DNA: TGTGCCAGCAGTGAAATCTCAGGGGATAGCAATCAGCCCCAGCATTTT.

The J gene is TRBJ2-1, the V gene TRBV19; 8 nucleotides line up with TRBD2. The CDR3 is 13 residues long. The germline gives CDR1 LNHDA, CDR2 SQIVND (reference sequence). With 10 bases clipped from V and 9 bases from J, the junction kept 11 bases outside the gene matches. The chain's CDR3 is CATDSQRGGEQFF. CDR3 DNA: TGTGCCACCGACTCCCAACGGGGGGGTGAGCAGTTCTTC.

The V call is TRBV7-3, the J call TRBJ2-2, with 7 bases aligning to TRBD2. V was clipped by 8 bases and J by 1 base; unmatched bases: 1. Germline CDR1 and CDR2: SGHTA and FQGTGA. The CDR3 is made up of 13 amino acids. CDR3 sequence reads: CASGGRNTGELFF. The CDR3 nucleotides read TGTGCCAGCGGCGGGAGGAACACCGGGGAGCTGTTTTTT.

This chain joins TRBV10-2 and TRBJ2-7; possibly TRBD1 for D (6 bases). Germline V gives CDR1 WSHSY, CDR2 SAAADI. This CDR3 contains 14 residues. Deletions cut 5 bases from V and 2 bases from J, with 13 bases between. DNA of the CDR3: TGCGCCAGCAGTAGAGAACAGGGTCCCTACGAGCAGTACTTC. Its translation: CASSREQGPYEQYF.

This chain uses TRBV30 with TRBJ1-5, with D hard to call. Looked up from germline, CDR1 is GTSNPN and CDR2 is SVGIG (reference sequence). The V and J ends lost 1 base and 6 bases respectively, with 13 bases between them. CDR3 length equals 14 residues. The DNA for the CDR3 is TGTGCCTGGAGTGCATCCGATGCAGGTCAGCCCCAGCATTTT. As protein: CAWSASDAGQPQHF.

The rearrangement links TRBV14 to TRBJ2-7, with a weak D call TRBD1 (5 bases). V was trimmed by 4 bases and J by 3 bases, leaving 13 bases between them. Germline CDR1 is SGHDN and CDR2 is FVKESK. The CDR3 has 14 amino acids. The CDR3 bases are TGTGCCAGCAGCCCTTATGGGGCTTACTACGAGCAGTACTTC. Translated, it gives CASSPYGAYYEQYF.

This clone showed up just once. Relative to the germline gene, one junction end is altered; a read error may explain this. The chain has TRBV2 and TRBJ2-7; TRBD1 is a possible D gene (6 bases). Per germline, CDR1 SNHLY and CDR2 FYNNEI. The CDR3 has 14 residues. For the CDR3, the DNA is TGTGCCAGCAGTGGGACCGGGATTCTCATGAGGGGGAACTTC. Amino acid sequence: CASSGTGILMRGNF.

This clone has just a few counts. The CDR3 bases are TGTGCCTGGAAAGTCGCGTACCAAGAGACCCAGTACTTC. It translates to CAWKVAYQETQYF. The chain is built from TRBV30 and TRBJ2-5; D gene uncertain. This CDR3 region has 13 residues. The germline CDR1 and CDR2 sequences are GTSNPN and SVGIG (reference sequence). Between the trimmed V and J ends, which lost 4 bases and 0 bases, there was a span of 9 bases.

The rearrangement joins TRBV11-2 to TRBJ2-7; TRBD2 matches 7 bases. V shed 1 base, J shed 9 bases, and the junction held 9 bases outside the gene matches. This CDR3 has 14 residues. Germline CDR1 reads SGHAT; CDR2 reads FQNNGV. CDR3 loop: CASSLGGDYHPQYF. The CDR3 coding sequence is TGTGCCAGCAGCTTAGGGGGGGACTACCATCCGCAGTACTTC.

The rearrangement joins TRBV9 to TRBJ1-2; D gene ambiguous. Germline loops: CDR1 SGDLS, CDR2 YYNGEE. This CDR3 has 14 amino acids. Trimming left V 0 bases short and J 2 bases short, with 8 bases between. The chain's CDR3 is CASSVGNLNYGYTF. CDR3 nucleotides: TGTGCCAGCAGCGTAGGAAACTTAAACTATGGCTACACCTTC.

The CDR3 DNA follows: TGCGCCAGCAGCTTGACTACGACGCACACTGAAGCTTTCTTT. Encoded protein: CASSLTTTHTEAFF. V is TRBV5-1 and J is TRBJ1-1; no clear D gene. This CDR3 comprises 14 residues. CDR1 is SGHRS, CDR2 YFSETQ, per germline. Trimming shortened V by 1 base and J by 3 bases, and 10 bases separated the two germline ends.

The CDR3 region is CASSGEDRTTDTQYF. CDR3 nucleotide sequence: TGTGCCAGCAGTGGAGAGGACAGGACGACAGATACGCAGTATTTT. The gene calls are TRBV25-1 and TRBJ2-3; 7 bases line up with TRBD1. In germline, CDR1 is MGHDK, CDR2 SYGVNS. Trimming removed 4 bases from V and 3 bases from J; junction bases left unmatched: 7. The CDR3 runs to 15 residues.